This T cell receptor beta chain was sequenced in a study of T cells in tuberculosis. Overall study context: Sequenced TCRs come from CD1B-GMM tetramer-binding T cells.

The CDR3 totals 16 residues. V lost 3 bases and J lost 4; bases outside the gene matches: 9. Germline values: CDR1 KGHSH, CDR2 LQKENI. Assay used: immunoSEQ multiplex PCR; TCRdb lists only in-frame clones, some missing. Among over 30,000 clones listed, 97% were seen once. Sequenced material: PBMCs. The TCR comes from a donor aged 10-29 years with latent tuberculosis or without tuberculosis infection. V and J are TRBV18 and TRBJ1-2, with TRBD1 identical over 9 bases. CDR3 coding DNA: TGTGCCAGCTCACCGGGACAGGGACCCCATGGCTATGGCTACACCTTC. Residues: CASSPGQGPHGYGYTF. The full variable domain, completed using reference TRBV18 and TRBJ1-2, is NAGVMQNPRHLVRRRGQEARLRCSPMKGHSHVYWYRQLPEEGLKFMVYLQKENIIDESGMPKERFSAEFPKEGPSILRIQQVVRGDSAAYFCASSPGQGPHGYGYTFGSGTRLTVV.